This T cell receptor (beta chain) appears in the sequencing data of a study of beta chain features in type 1 diabetes. Study as a whole: The patients were much like the healthy donors in age, gender and cell yields.

The CDR3 loop spans 13 amino acids. From germline, CDR1 is SGHTA and CDR2 FQGNSA. V lost 5 bases, J lost 7 bases, and 15 bases lay in between. What was sequenced were expressed TCRB transcripts, since all of the isolated RNA had been reverse transcribed. Sequencing of naive, central memory and regulatory T cell samples gave an average of about 3.9 million reads. Profiled with immunoSEQ multiplex PCR; TCRdb holds only in-frame clones, not every one. The sample yields about 330,000 clones, about 10% seen once. The receptor was derived from a woman aged 25 to 39 in good health. This chain uses TRBV7-2 with TRBJ2-7; possible D gene TRBD1, 6 bases. What was sequenced was naive CD4+ T cells from blood. CDR3 in amino acids: CASSADSFREQYF. The CDR3 DNA sequence: TGTGCCAGCAGCGCGGACAGTTTCCGGGAGCAGTACTTC.